This T cell receptor beta chain is from a study of beta chain features in type 1 diabetes. This clone was observed a few times. The sample holds other DNA sequences that translate to the same CDR3. Expressed TCRB transcripts were sequenced because the isolated RNA had all been reverse transcribed beforehand. The repertoire was sequenced with immunoSEQ multiplex PCR; TCRdb's copy has only in-frame clones and lacks some. The data contain under 250,000 clones, 25% to 30% of them singletons. The CDR3 is 13 residues long. The germline gives CDR1 KGHSH, CDR2 LQKENI. Trimming pared 6 bases from V and 3 bases from J, leaving 11 bases between.

The sequenced material came from central memory CD4+ T cells from blood. The TCR was taken from a man aged 25-40 years in good health. The J gene is TRBJ1-1, the V gene TRBV18; a weak D match, TRBD1 (6 bases). The CDR3 DNA is TGTGCCAGCTCGCCGGACAGATACACTGAAGCTTTCTTT. It specifies CASSPDRYTEAFF.